The following is a T cell receptor beta chain sequence with its context. The antigen remains unidentified. A clone one base away is much larger, so this may be a read error. MiXCR was run by TCRdb on the 5' RACE reads, yielding one entry per CDR3 protein. The sample has about 560,000 distinct CDR3 sequences, roughly a sixth seen once. This specimen belongs to a study of T-cell memory formation after mild COVID-19. Study-wide results and caveats: A subset of responding clones appeared in pre-infection memory, suggesting cross-reactive memory joined.

With 3 bases clipped from V and 6 bases from J, the junction kept 1 base outside the gene matches. The CDR3 covers 15 residues. Germline assignment: CDR1 ENHRY and CDR2 SYGVKD. This TCR was sampled from an adult woman who had mild COVID-19 (a few samples of this study predate the infection). Cell type and time point are not known. The sample consisted of PBMCs or a T cell subset sorted from them (not recorded which). The rearrangement joins TRBV10-3 to TRBJ2-1, with 14 positions matching TRBD2. CDR3 in DNA: TGTGCCATCAGTGAAGGGACTAGCGGGAGCAATGAGCAGTTCTTC. It translates to CAISEGTSGSNEQFF.